Listed below are T cell receptor beta chains from one sample, sequenced in a study of T cell repertoires in cytomegalovirus infection. TCRdb processed the reads anew with MiXCR; each CDR3 protein has one entry. Of roughly 180,000 distinct CDR3 sequences detected, approximately 28% appear once; the ten largest clones hold approximately 30%. The sequencing sample was made of PBMCs. These receptors came from a human donor in good health (CMV status not recorded). Some clones in this sample may be carry-over from other donors' samples. Both conserved end residues are part of each CDR3. Each record gives: CDR3 length, D gene, clone size, V gene, J gene, CDR3 protein, CDR3 DNA. D genes are given only for firm matches. Some rows mark clone size as missing; the rest say once, few, many or name a class of expanded clone.

cdr3_length: 17; d_call: NA; clone_size: NA; v_call: TRBV7-2; j_call: TRBJ2-1; cdr3_aa: CASSSLGGGVGYNEQFF; cdr3_nt: TGTGCCAGCAGCTCCCTTGGCGGCGGGGTGGGCTACAATGAGCAGTTCTTC
cdr3_length: 11; d_call: NA; clone_size: NA; v_call: TRBV12-3/TRBV12-4; j_call: TRBJ2-7; cdr3_aa: CASSVSSEQYF; cdr3_nt: TGTGCCAGCAGTGTGAGTAGCGAGCAGTACTTC
cdr3_length: 13; d_call: NA; clone_size: NA; v_call: TRBV6-2/TRBV6-3; j_call: TRBJ2-5; cdr3_aa: CASSRGFQETQYF; cdr3_nt: TGTGCCAGCAGCCGGGGGTTCCAAGAGACCCAGTACTTC
cdr3_length: 14; d_call: NA; clone_size: NA; v_call: TRBV4-3; j_call: TRBJ2-1; cdr3_aa: CASSRNHIHNEQFF; cdr3_nt: TGCGCCAGCAGCCGAAACCACATCCACAATGAGCAGTTCTTC
cdr3_length: 12; d_call: NA; clone_size: few; v_call: TRBV7-9; j_call: TRBJ2-5; cdr3_aa: CASSRSQETQYF; cdr3_nt: TGTGCCAGCAGCCGCTCGCAAGAGACCCAGTACTTC
cdr3_length: 16; d_call: TRBD2; clone_size: NA; v_call: TRBV5-4; j_call: TRBJ2-5; cdr3_aa: CASSSEASGGQETQYF; cdr3_nt: TGTGCCAGCAGCTCGGAGGCTAGCGGGGGACAAGAGACCCAGTACTTC
cdr3_length: 14; d_call: TRBD2; clone_size: few; v_call: TRBV20-1; j_call: TRBJ2-3; cdr3_aa: CSALSGESTDTQYF; cdr3_nt: TGCAGTGCTCTTAGCGGGGAAAGCACAGATACGCAGTATTTT
cdr3_length: 14; d_call: TRBD1; clone_size: many; v_call: TRBV7-2; j_call: TRBJ1-6; cdr3_aa: CASSFPGGGSPLHF; cdr3_nt: TGTGCCAGCAGCTTCCCAGGGGGGGGTTCACCCCTCCACTTT
cdr3_length: 12; d_call: NA; clone_size: few; v_call: TRBV5-5; j_call: TRBJ1-1; cdr3_aa: CASSPPGGEGGF; cdr3_nt: TGTGCCAGCAGCCCCCCGGGGGGCGAGGGAGGCTTT
cdr3_length: 16; d_call: NA; clone_size: NA; v_call: TRBV20-1; j_call: TRBJ2-1; cdr3_aa: CSARDLKGAGGNEQFF; cdr3_nt: TGCAGTGCTAGAGATCTTAAAGGGGCCGGTGGCAATGAGCAGTTCTTC
cdr3_length: 17; d_call: NA; clone_size: NA; v_call: TRBV2; j_call: TRBJ2-1; cdr3_aa: CASSHGQEGFSYNEQFF; cdr3_nt: TGTGCCAGCAGCCACGGACAGGAGGGGTTCTCCTACAATGAGCAGTTCTTC